The 17 T cell receptor beta chains below were found in one sample sequenced in a study of regulatory T cells in long-lasting Graves disease. Building of the TCR beta libraries involved iRepertoire HTBI primers and Arm-PCR of CDR3 regions. Using its own MiXCR run on the multiplex PCR reads, TCRdb lists one record per CDR3 protein. The sample includes about 450,000 distinct CDR3 sequences, around 24% of them seen just once. As for time point: persistent/refractory GD, antithyroid drugs over 5 years with positive TRAb. Generation of the TCR library employed RNA extracted from PBMCs. The specimen was peripheral blood mononuclear cells (PBMCs), collected when the disease was refractory, from a patient treated with antithyroid drugs. The receptor set was obtained from a female donor with Graves disease.

This clonotype has ten or more counts. The rearrangement joins TRBV7-2 to TRBJ1-1; D uncertain. V was cut by 5 bases and J by 1 base, with 11 bases left in between. The CDR3 runs to 14 residues. CDR1 and CDR2 from the germline V gene are SGHTA and FQGNSA. CDR3 loop: CASSKIHENTEAFF. For the CDR3, the DNA is TGTGCCAGCAGCAAAATTCACGAGAACACTGAAGCTTTCTTT.

There are many counts of this clonotype. V gene TRBV15 combines with J gene TRBJ1-5; D perhaps matches TRBD1 (5 bases). Trimming left V 1 base short and J 0 bases short, with 7 bases between. This CDR3 is 15 amino acids long. Germline loops: CDR1 LNHNV, CDR2 YYDKDF (reference sequence). The CDR3 DNA reads as TGTGCCACCAGCAGAGCGGGGGATAGCAATCAGCCCCAGCATTTT. Residues: CATSRAGDSNQPQHF. The complete variable domain, with remaining parts taken from reference TRBV15 and TRBJ1-5, reads DAMVIQNPRYQVTQFGKPVTLSCSQTLNHNVMYWYQQKSSQAPKLLFHYYDKDFNNEADTPDNFQSRRPNTSFCFLDIRSPGLGDTAMYLCATSRAGDSNQPQHFGDGTRLSIL.

This chain joins TRBV19 and TRBJ2-3; no definite D call. From germline, CDR1 is LNHDA and CDR2 SQIVND (reference sequence). V lost 3 bases and J lost 2, with 9 bases in between. The CDR3 has 14 residues. The CDR3 region is CASSIYKTTDTQYF. The CDR3 bases are TGTGCCAGTAGTATTTATAAGACCACAGATACGCAGTATTTT.

The gene calls are TRBV9 and TRBJ2-5; 9 nucleotides align to TRBD2. From germline, CDR1 is SGDLS and CDR2 YYNGEE. J was trimmed by 5 bases and V by 3 bases; bases with no gene match: 11. The CDR3 is made up of 16 amino acids. CDR3: CASSALLAGAEETQYF. The CDR3 DNA reads TGTGCCAGCAGCGCCCTATTAGCGGGAGCGGAGGAGACCCAGTACTTC. Together with reference TRBV9 and TRBJ2-5, the CDR3 gives the full variable domain: DSGVTQTPKHLITATGQRVTLRCSPRSGDLSVYWYQQSLDQGLQFLIQYYNGEERAKGNILERFSAQQFPDLHSELNLSSLELGDSALYFCASSALLAGAEETQYFGPGTRLLVL.

This clonotype was detected only a few times. The chain couples TRBV19 to TRBJ1-1; tentative D call: TRBD1 (5 bases). The CDR3 consists of 15 residues. Germline V gene sequence: CDR1 LNHDA, CDR2 SQIVND (reference sequence). V lost 5 bases and J 1 base, leaving 14 bases between the germline ends. The CDR3 protein is CASSPGQAGNTEAFF. CDR3 bases: TGTGCCAGTAGTCCGGGGCAGGCAGGGAACACTGAAGCTTTCTTT.

The V and J genes are TRBV29-1 and TRBJ2-6; tentatively, D is TRBD2 (6 bases). This CDR3 is 14 amino acids long. The V gene lost 6 bases and the J gene lost 4 bases, with 13 bases spanning the gap. CDR1 and CDR2 (germline): SQVTM, ANQGSEA. The CDR3 sequence is CSVLALSGANVLTF. CDR3 nucleotides: TGCAGCGTACTAGCCCTCTCGGGGGCCAACGTCCTGACTTTC.

This rearrangement joins TRBV6-2 or TRBV6-3 to TRBJ1-4; TRBD1 aligns across 8 bases. From germline, CDR1 is MNHEY and CDR2 SVGEGT. The V gene end was trimmed by 6 bases and the J gene end by 3 bases; junction bases not matched to a gene: 6. The CDR3 spans 15 residues. CDR3 sequence: CASSDRGLANEKLFF. CDR3 bases: TGTGCCAGCAGCGACAGGGGTTTGGCTAATGAAAAACTGTTTTTT.

This chain uses TRBV3-1 with TRBJ2-2, with D perhaps matching TRBD2 (5 bases). With 3 bases removed from V and 0 bases from J, the gap between germline ends came to 17 bases. Per germline, CDR1 LGHDT and CDR2 YNNKEL (reference sequence). The length of the CDR3 is 18 residues. The chain's CDR3 is CASSQEEVGSTNTGELFF. DNA for the CDR3: TGTGCCAGCAGCCAGGAGGAGGTCGGCAGTACGAACACCGGGGAGCTGTTTTTT.

The CDR3: CASSFVAGAYEQYF. The CDR3 nucleotides read TGTGCCAGCAGTTTCGTAGCGGGAGCGTACGAGCAGTACTTC. The chain couples TRBV7-4 to TRBJ2-7; 9 bases fit TRBD2. CDR1 is SGHVT and CDR2 is SQSDAQ in the germline V gene. The CDR3 has 14 residues. Trimming cost V 6 bases and J 4 bases; bases outside gene matches: 7.

In this sample, this clonotype turned up many times. This rearrangement joins TRBV5-1 to TRBJ2-7; TRBD2 aligns across 8 bases. Looked up from germline, CDR1 is SGHRS and CDR2 is YFSETQ. With V trimmed by 7 bases and J by 0 bases, 15 bases remained unmatched. There are 17 residues in the CDR3. The CDR3 DNA sequence: TGCGCCAGCTCGTCTACCCGCGGGAGGCCGATCTCCTACGAGCAGTACTTC. It specifies CASSSTRGRPISYEQYF.

V and J are TRBV12-3 or TRBV12-4 and TRBJ2-7; D perhaps matches TRBD2 (6 bases). Trimming took 5 bases from V and 4 from J, leaving 15 bases between them. This CDR3 is 14 amino acids long. CDR3 in DNA: TGTGCCAGCAGTCGGGGGACGGCGTCTTACGAGCAGTACTTC. Translated, it gives CASSRGTASYEQYF.

This clonotype turned up a few times. This chain uses TRBV7-6 with TRBJ2-1, with 9 bases aligning to TRBD2. The CDR3 spans 15 residues. CDR1 is SGHVS, CDR2 FNYEAQ, per germline. J lost 8 bases, V lost 6 bases, and 11 bases had no gene match. CDR3 nucleotide sequence: TGTGCCAGCAGAAGCCTAGCGGGGATTGGCGATGAGCAGTTCTTC. This gives the protein CASRSLAGIGDEQFF.

This clonotype was counted a few times. The chain uses TRBV5-1 and TRBJ1-3, with no clear D. CDR1 is SGHRS and CDR2 is YFSETQ in the germline V gene. Between the trimmed V and J ends, which lost 0 bases and 2 bases, there was a span of 9 bases. This CDR3 contains 15 residues. CDR3 DNA sequence: TGCGCCAGCAGCTTGGACACCGGGGCTGGAAACACCATATATTTT. Protein sequence: CASSLDTGAGNTIYF.

The chain joins TRBV4-2 to TRBJ2-5; D possibly corresponds to TRBD1 (5 bases). V lost 0 bases and J lost 7, with 18 bases in between. Germline CDR1 LGHNA, CDR2 YNFKEQ. The CDR3 has 16 residues. Here the CDR3 DNA reads TGTGCCAGCAGCCAAGAACGGATAGGGGCCCGTGGGACCCAGTACTTC. Residues: CASSQERIGARGTQYF.

This clonotype occurred many times. The chain's CDR3 is CASRILGYTF. The CDR3 coding sequence is TGTGCCAGCAGAATTTTGGGCTACACCTTC. The rearrangement uses TRBV28 and TRBJ1-2, with D unclear. The ends were cut back, 6 bases at V and 8 bases at J, with 7 bases in the middle. CDR3 length equals 10 residues. The germline V gene has CDR1 MDHEN and CDR2 SYDVKM.

The chain has TRBV20-1 and TRBJ2-7; 7 nucleotides line up with TRBD1. Looked up from germline, CDR1 is DFQATT and CDR2 is SNEGSKA (reference sequence). The length of the CDR3 is 16 residues. The V segment lost 0 bases and the J segment 1 base; nucleotides outside the gene matches: 9. The CDR3 sequence: CSARDPWDRLSYEQYF. The CDR3 DNA reads as TGCAGTGCTAGAGACCCCTGGGACAGATTATCCTACGAGCAGTACTTC.

In this sample, this clonotype turned up a few times. The chain recombines TRBV7-2 with TRBJ2-7, with 10 bases matching TRBD2. V was clipped by 2 bases and J by 0 bases; unmatched bases: 4. This CDR3 comprises 16 residues. Germline V gene data show CDR1 as SGHTA and CDR2 as FQGNSA. The CDR3 DNA follows: TGTGCCAGCAGCTTATCTAGCGGGAGTTTCTCCTACGAGCAGTACTTC. It specifies CASSLSSGSFSYEQYF.